This entry lists 5 T cell receptor beta chains sequenced from one sample in a study of blood T cell repertoires in COVID-19. The method was immunoSEQ multiplex PCR; TCRdb's version includes in-frame clones alone and lacks a portion of them. The data hold about 250,000 clones, with about four fifths observed a single time. Sequencing was done on a sample of peripheral blood. These receptors originate from a woman aged 35 to 49 who had recovered from COVID-19.

The CDR3 DNA follows: TGTGCCAGCCGAACCTCTCCGGGACAGCTGAACACTGAAGCTTTCTTT. This sequence encodes CASRTSPGQLNTEAFF. The chain joins TRBV28 to TRBJ1-1; 7 bases fit TRBD1. With V trimmed by 8 bases and J by 0 bases, 12 bases remained unmatched. Germline-derived CDR1 and CDR2 are MDHEN and SYDVKM. The CDR3 length is 16 residues.

This clone was counted once. The V and J genes are TRBV12-3 or TRBV12-4 and TRBJ1-6, with D possibly matching TRBD1 (5 bases). This CDR3 has 12 residues. V was pared by 5 bases and J by 7 bases, with 6 bases between. CDR3 amino acids: CASSHRNSPLHF. The CDR3 DNA reads as TGTGCCAGCAGTCACAGGAATTCACCCCTCCACTTT.

In its sample, this clone was seen a few times. This rearrangement joins TRBV28 to TRBJ1-5; D call uncertain. The CDR3 is 14 amino acids. The germline V gene encodes CDR1 MDHEN and CDR2 SYDVKM. V shed 5 bases and J shed 6 bases, with 14 bases lying between them. CDR3 DNA sequence: TGTGCCAGCAGTCCACCAGCTCGGGGTCAGCCCCAGCATTTT. Its protein product is CASSPPARGQPQHF.

The V call is TRBV2, the J call TRBJ2-1; D is ambiguous. Deletions cut 7 bases from V and 4 bases from J, with 11 bases between. The CDR3 length is 13 residues. In germline, CDR1 is SNHLY, CDR2 FYNNEI. CDR3: CASNSWAYNEQFF. In DNA, the CDR3 is TGTGCCAGCAACTCGTGGGCATACAATGAGCAGTTCTTC.

The gene calls are TRBV20-1 and TRBJ1-3; 7 bases fit TRBD1. Germline trimming cut 4 bases from V and 1 base from J; bases unmatched to any gene: 4. This CDR3 spans 14 amino acids. Per germline, CDR1 DFQATT and CDR2 SNEGSKA (reference sequence). The CDR3 reads CSANDRASGNTIYF. The CDR3 DNA reads as TGCAGTGCTAATGACAGGGCATCTGGAAACACCATATATTTT.